The 2 T cell receptor beta chains reported below all come from one sample, sequenced in a study of vaccination and CD4 T cells after COVID-19. Scientists ran DNA taken from cultured CD4+ T cells through the Oncomine TCR Beta short-read assay for sequencing. TCRdb reprocessed the PCR reads via MiXCR and lists one record per CDR3 protein. The data contain thousands of distinct CDR3 sequences, around 60% of them singletons. Antigen specificity for these receptors is unknown. Treatment reported: approximately 9-day PBMC culture with coronavirus spike peptide pools or control peptides (ViraFEST assay). Sequencing input: CD4+ T cells from blood, cultured in vitro. The receptors originated from a human donor who had recovered from COVID-19.

The chain has TRBV6-4 and TRBJ1-2, with a possible D match to TRBD1 (5 bases). This CDR3 has 13 residues. Germline V gene lookup returns CDR1 MRHNA and CDR2 SNTAGT. Trimming removed 3 bases from V and 4 bases from J, with 9 bases in between. The CDR3 sequence is CASSERGIYGYTF. The CDR3 DNA reads as TGTGCCAGCAGTGAGAGGGGTATCTATGGCTACACCTTC.

In nucleotides, the CDR3 is TGTGCCAGCAGTGACTTATCTGGGGGCTACACCTTC. This gives the protein CASSDLSGGYTF. The gene calls are TRBV2 and TRBJ1-2, with no clear D. V dropped 3 bases and J dropped 8 bases, with 10 bases sitting between them. Germline assignment: CDR1 SNHLY and CDR2 FYNNEI. The CDR3 extends over 12 amino acids.